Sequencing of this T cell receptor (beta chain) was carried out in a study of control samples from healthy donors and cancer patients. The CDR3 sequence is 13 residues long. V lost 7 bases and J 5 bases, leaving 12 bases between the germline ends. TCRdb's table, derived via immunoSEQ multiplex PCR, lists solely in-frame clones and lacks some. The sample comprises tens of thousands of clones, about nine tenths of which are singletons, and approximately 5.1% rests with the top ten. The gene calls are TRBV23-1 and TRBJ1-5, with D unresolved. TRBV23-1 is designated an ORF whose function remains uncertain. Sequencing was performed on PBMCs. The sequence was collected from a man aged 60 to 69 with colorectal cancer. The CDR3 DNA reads TGCGCCAGCACCAGGCCGTCCGATCAGCCCCAGCATTTT. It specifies CASTRPSDQPQHF.